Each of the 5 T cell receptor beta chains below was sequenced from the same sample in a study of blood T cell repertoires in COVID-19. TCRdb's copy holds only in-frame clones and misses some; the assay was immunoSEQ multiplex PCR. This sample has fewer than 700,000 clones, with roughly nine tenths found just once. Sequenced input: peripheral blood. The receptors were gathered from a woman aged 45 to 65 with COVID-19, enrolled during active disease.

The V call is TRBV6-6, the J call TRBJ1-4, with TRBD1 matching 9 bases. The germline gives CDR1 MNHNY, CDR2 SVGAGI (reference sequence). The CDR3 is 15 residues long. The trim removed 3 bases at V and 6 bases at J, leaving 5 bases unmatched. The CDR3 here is CASSYGTGYDEKLFF. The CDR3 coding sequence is TGTGCCAGCAGTTATGGGACAGGGTACGATGAAAAACTGTTTTTT.

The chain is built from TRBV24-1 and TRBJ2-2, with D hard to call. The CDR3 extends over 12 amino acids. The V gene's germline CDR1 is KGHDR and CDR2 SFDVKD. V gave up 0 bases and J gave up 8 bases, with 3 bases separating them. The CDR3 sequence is CATSDLPGELFF. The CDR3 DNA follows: TGTGCCACCAGTGATTTGCCTGGGGAGCTGTTTTTT.

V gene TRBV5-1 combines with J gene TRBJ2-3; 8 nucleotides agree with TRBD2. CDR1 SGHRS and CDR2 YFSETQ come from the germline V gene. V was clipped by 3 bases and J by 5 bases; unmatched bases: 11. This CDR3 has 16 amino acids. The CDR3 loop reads CASSWLPGLGGDTQYF. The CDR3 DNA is TGCGCCAGCAGCTGGCTACCGGGACTAGGCGGAGATACGCAGTATTTT.

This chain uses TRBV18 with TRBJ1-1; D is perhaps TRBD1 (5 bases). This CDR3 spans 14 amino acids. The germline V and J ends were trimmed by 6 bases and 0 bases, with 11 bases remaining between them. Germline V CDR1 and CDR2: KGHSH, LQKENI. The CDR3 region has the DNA TGTGCCAGCTCCCCCCGGGGGGTGAACACTGAAGCTTTCTTT. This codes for CASSPRGVNTEAFF.

For the CDR3, the DNA is TGTGCCAGCAGCGTGGAGACTAGCGGGGAGGAGACCCAGTACTTC. This encodes CASSVETSGEETQYF. The chain joins TRBV9 to TRBJ2-5; 11 bases map to TRBD2. There are 15 residues in the CDR3. V lost 2 bases, J lost 5 bases, and 5 bases stayed unmatched. The V gene's germline CDR1 is SGDLS and CDR2 YYNGEE.